This T cell receptor (beta chain) was recorded in a study of blood T cell repertoires in COVID-19. Across the study: Both acute and convalescent COVID-19 samples were obtained from the United States, Italy and Spain. The cDNA or gDNA used as material had been derived from T cells, B-cell-depleted T cells, or PBMCs.

The CDR3 extends over 12 amino acids. CDR1 MDHEN and CDR2 SYDVKM come from the germline V gene. In regard to this clone: Germline is not matched at one junction end, which may reflect a read error.

Under the authors' procedure: By means of reference gene primer amplification, nucleated cell counts were estimated. Libraries were prepared by immunoSEQ multiplex PCR; TCRdb keeps only in-frame clonotypes and omits some of them. Clone size and the V and J calls come from that table; the DNA yielded D and trimming. The table includes around 81,000 clones, roughly 84% detected once. The receptor was derived from an elderly man with acute or convalescent COVID-19. The chain employs TRBV28 and TRBJ1-5; tentative D call: TRBD1 (5 bases). The sequenced sample was peripheral blood. The CDR3 loop is CASSQTWRDPDF. The CDR3 DNA sequence: TGTGCCAGCAGTCAAACATGGAGGGACCCCGATTTT.